A selection of T cell receptor beta chains follows, all from one sample in a study of cytomegalovirus exposure and HLA in healthy donors. The data were produced by immunoSEQ multiplex PCR, yet TCRdb's version contains in-frame clones alone and is incomplete. The sample shows about 130,000 clones, about 80% of them seen only once. The specimen was PBMCs. Source of these receptors: a middle-aged man in good health and CMV-seronegative. CDR3s include the opening cysteine and the closing phenylalanine or tryptophan. D genes are given only for firm matches. Clone size appears in some rows only: once, few, many, or a class for an expanded clone.

15,TRBJ1-4,NA,TRBV4-1,NA,CASSQVAKGAEKLFF,TGCGCCAGCAGCCAAGTAGCCAAGGGAGCTGAAAAACTGTTTTTT
17,TRBJ2-6,NA,TRBV5-1,NA,CASTYSSTGSGANVLTF,TGCGCCAGCACCTATAGTTCAACAGGCTCTGGGGCCAACGTCCTGACTTTC
14,TRBJ1-1,NA,TRBV2,NA,CASSPPGTFGEAFF,TGTGCCAGCAGTCCACCCGGGACATTCGGTGAAGCTTTCTTT
12,TRBJ1-1,NA,TRBV18,NA,CASSRRDTEAFF,TGTGCCAGCTCTCGTAGAGACACTGAAGCTTTCTTT
14,TRBJ2-5,few,TRBV4-1,TRBD2,CASSQEPLAETQYF,TGCGCCAGCAGCCAGGAACCACTAGCGGAGACCCAGTACTTC
13,TRBJ2-2,NA,TRBV18,NA,CASSPSSTGELFF,TGTGCCAGCTCACCATCTTCCACCGGGGAGCTGTTTTTT
16,TRBJ2-1,NA,TRBV7-2,TRBD2,CASSLRSAGGHREQFF,TGTGCCAGCAGCTTACGGTCGGCGGGAGGGCATAGGGAGCAGTTCTTC
15,TRBJ2-2,NA,TRBV18,NA,CASSPMEANTGELFF,TGTGCCAGCTCACCAATGGAGGCGAACACCGGGGAGCTGTTTTTT
16,TRBJ2-1,NA,TRBV27,NA,CASSLFSGLPYNEQFF,TGTGCCAGCAGTTTATTTTCGGGACTGCCTTACAATGAGCAGTTCTTC
19,TRBJ2-1,NA,TRBV4-1,TRBD2,CASSLTSGGRLSSYNEQFF,TGCGCCAGCAGCCTCACTAGCGGGGGCCGGTTAAGCTCCTACAATGAGCAGTTCTTC
14,TRBJ2-7,NA,TRBV9,TRBD1,CASSVGDRGYEQYF,TGTGCCAGCAGCGTGGGGGACAGGGGTTACGAGCAGTACTTC
16,TRBJ2-1,few,TRBV10-1,TRBD2,CASSESRAGGYNEQFF,TGCGCCAGCAGTGAGTCCCGAGCGGGAGGGTACAATGAGCAGTTCTTC
18,TRBJ2-3,NA,TRBV10-3,TRBD2,CAMRPGLAGGTSTDTQYF,TGTGCCATGAGACCGGGACTAGCGGGGGGTACAAGCACAGATACGCAGTATTTT
14,TRBJ1-5,NA,TRBV6-5,NA,CASSYSYSNQPQHF,TGTGCCAGCAGTTACTCCTATAGCAATCAGCCCCAGCATTTT
17,TRBJ2-1,few,TRBV2,TRBD1,CASSLPTGGNAYNEQFF,TGTGCCAGCAGTTTACCGACAGGGGGGAATGCCTACAATGAGCAGTTCTTC
14,TRBJ2-5,NA,TRBV30,TRBD2,CAWSLAGGKETQYF,TGTGCCTGGAGTTTAGCGGGGGGGAAAGAGACCCAGTACTTC
11,TRBJ2-2,NA,TRBV28,NA,CASSRLGELFF,TGTGCCAGCAGCCGTCTCGGGGAGCTGTTTTTT
16,TRBJ2-2,NA,TRBV9,NA,CASSTFLAGYTGELFF,TGTGCCAGCAGTACCTTTCTCGCGGGGTACACCGGGGAGCTGTTTTTT
14,TRBJ1-5,NA,TRBV28,NA,CASSGQGQIQPQHF,TGTGCCAGCAGTGGGCAGGGGCAAATACAGCCCCAGCATTTT
13,TRBJ1-5,NA,TRBV7-9,TRBD1,CSSSPRGDQPQHF,TGTTCCAGCAGCCCCAGGGGGGATCAGCCCCAGCATTTT
14,TRBJ1-2,NA,TRBV28,TRBD1,CASRPQGAGYGYTF,TGTGCCAGCAGGCCACAGGGGGCGGGCTATGGCTACACCTTC
15,TRBJ2-3,NA,TRBV10-3,NA,CAISERGTSTDTQYF,TGTGCCATCAGTGAGCGAGGGACTAGCACAGATACGCAGTATTTT
15,TRBJ2-6,NA,TRBV6-6,NA,CASSSQGGGANVLTF,TGTGCCAGCAGTTCCCAGGGGGGTGGGGCCAACGTCCTGACTTTC
19,TRBJ1-2,once,TRBV28,NA,CASSFPPPERTRGGYGYTF,TGTGCCAGCAGTTTCCCACCTCCTGAGCGTACCCGGGGGGGGTATGGCTACACCTTC
15,TRBJ2-7,NA,TRBV10-3,NA,CAISVNDRLSYEQYF,TGTGCCATCAGTGTAAATGACAGGCTCTCCTACGAGCAGTACTTC
16,TRBJ1-5,NA,TRBV9,TRBD1,CASSPGWGTGAQPQHF,TGTGCCAGCAGCCCGGGGTGGGGGACAGGGGCACAGCCCCAGCATTTT
14,TRBJ1-1,NA,TRBV5-1,NA,CASSLNDEGPEAFF,TGCGCCAGCAGCTTGAACGACGAGGGCCCTGAAGCTTTCTTT
16,TRBJ2-1,NA,TRBV7-9,TRBD2,CASSPSPGGGNNEQFF,TGTGCCAGCAGCCCTAGCCCGGGCGGGGGGAACAATGAGCAGTTCTTC
12,TRBJ1-4,NA,TRBV5-4,NA,CASSLTGEKLFF,TGTGCCAGCAGCTTGACGGGGGAAAAACTGTTTTTT
15,TRBJ2-2,NA,TRBV5-6,TRBD1,CASSPGTGDTGELFF,TGTGCCAGCAGTCCCGGGACAGGGGACACCGGGGAGCTGTTTTTT
15,TRBJ2-1,few,TRBV5-5,TRBD2,CASSFGTSGYNEQFF,TGTGCCAGCAGCTTTGGTACTAGCGGTTACAATGAGCAGTTCTTC